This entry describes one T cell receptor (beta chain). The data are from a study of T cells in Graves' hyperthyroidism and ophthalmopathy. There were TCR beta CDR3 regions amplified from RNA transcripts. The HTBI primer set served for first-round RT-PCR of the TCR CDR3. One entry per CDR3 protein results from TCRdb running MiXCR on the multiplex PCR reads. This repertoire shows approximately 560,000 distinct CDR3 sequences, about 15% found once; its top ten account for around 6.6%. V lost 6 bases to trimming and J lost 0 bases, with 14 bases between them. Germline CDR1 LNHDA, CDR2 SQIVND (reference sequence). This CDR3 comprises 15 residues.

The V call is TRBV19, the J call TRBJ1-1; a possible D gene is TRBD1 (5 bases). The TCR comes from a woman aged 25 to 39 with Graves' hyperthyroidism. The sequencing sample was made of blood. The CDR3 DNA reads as TGTGCCAGTAGGTCCGGGACGGCGATGAACACTGAAGCTTTCTTT. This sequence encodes CASRSGTAMNTEAFF.